A selection of T cell receptor beta chains follows, all from one sample in a study of blood T cells in healthy people across ages. Each CDR3 protein is one row after TCRdb ran MiXCR on the 5' RACE reads. The sample consists of about 1.6 million distinct CDR3 sequences, 30% to 40% of them appearing once. The sequencing sample was made of blood. The receptors here all came from a woman in her 30s in good health. Each CDR3 is given with its conserved first and last residue. Fields, in order: V gene, clone size, J gene, D gene, CDR3 protein, CDR3 DNA. A D gene is named only where the DNA matches it firmly. Some rows mark clone size as missing; the rest say once, few, many or name a class of expanded clone.

>TRBV12-3/TRBV12-4|NA|TRBJ1-5|NA
CASSPLGGGNQPQHF
TGTGCCAGCAGTCCCCTTGGGGGGGGCAATCAGCCCCAGCATTTT
>TRBV18|NA|TRBJ2-1|TRBD1
CASSPPMGQGNEQFF
TGTGCCAGCTCACCACCGATGGGACAGGGAAATGAGCAGTTCTTC
>TRBV20-1|NA|TRBJ2-7|TRBD2
CSARGILAGGYEQYF
TGCAGTGCTCGCGGGATACTAGCGGGAGGGTACGAGCAGTACTTC
>TRBV10-2|NA|TRBJ1-2|NA
CASGPGTDYGYTF
TGCGCCAGCGGCCCCGGGACGGACTATGGCTACACCTTC
>TRBV3-1|NA|TRBJ1-4|NA
CASSQEESRSLFF
TGTGCCAGCAGCCAAGAGGAATCGCGGTCACTGTTTTTT
>TRBV11-2|few|TRBJ2-4|NA
CASSRDREVHIQYF
TGTGCCAGCAGCCGCGACAGGGAGGTACACATTCAGTACTTC
>TRBV3-1|NA|TRBJ2-5|TRBD1
CASSHLRDRKFDQETQYF
TGTGCCAGCAGCCATTTGCGGGACAGGAAATTTGACCAAGAGACCCAGTACTTC
>TRBV20-1|NA|TRBJ2-2|NA
CSAEVESGELFF
TGCAGTGCTGAGGTGGAGTCCGGGGAGCTGTTTTTT
>TRBV20-1|NA|TRBJ2-1|NA
CSARDPLASYNEQFF
TGCAGTGCTAGAGATCCCCTAGCTTCCTACAATGAGCAGTTCTTC
>TRBV13|NA|TRBJ1-6|NA
CASSYAGNSPLHF
TGTGCCAGCAGTTACGCAGGGAATTCACCCCTCCACTTT
>TRBV6-1|few|TRBJ1-1|NA
CASSTTAKLAFF
TGTGCCAGCAGCACGACAGCAAAGTTGGCTTTCTTT
>TRBV18|NA|TRBJ2-7|TRBD2
CASSISGLAGVGEQYF
TGTGCCAGCTCAATCTCGGGACTAGCGGGAGTCGGCGAGCAGTACTTC
>TRBV4-1|many|TRBJ2-2|NA
CASSQDSDGELFF
TGCGCCAGCAGCCAAGATTCTGACGGGGAGCTGTTTTTT
>TRBV10-3|many|TRBJ2-7|TRBD1
CAISDGTASSYEQYF
TGTGCCATCAGTGACGGGACAGCCTCTTCCTACGAGCAGTACTTC
>TRBV20-1|many|TRBJ1-2|NA
CSASSGRGYGYTF
TGCAGTGCTAGCTCAGGGCGAGGGTATGGCTACACCTTC
>TRBV27|NA|TRBJ1-2|TRBD1
CASSQSRGKGAYGYTF
TGTGCCAGCAGCCAATCTCGAGGGAAGGGGGCCTATGGCTACACCTTC
>TRBV7-3|once|TRBJ2-3|NA
CASSLTGRGPTDTQYF
TGTGCCAGCAGCTTAACGGGAAGGGGCCCCACAGATACGCAGTATTTT
>TRBV20-1|NA|TRBJ1-5|NA
CSAQEARWGRYQPQHF
TGCAGTGCACAAGAGGCCAGGTGGGGACGATACCAGCCCCAGCATTTT
>TRBV7-2|few|TRBJ1-6|NA
CASSLRRDSPLHF
TGTGCCAGCAGCTTACGCAGGGATTCACCCCTCCACTTT
>TRBV18|NA|TRBJ2-7|NA
CASSPTGGFEQYF
TGTGCCAGCTCACCAACGGGGGGCTTCGAGCAGTACTTC
>TRBV20-1|NA|TRBJ2-3|NA
CSARDRWGTDTQYF
TGCAGTGCTAGAGATCGTTGGGGCACAGATACGCAGTATTTT
>TRBV20-1|NA|TRBJ1-1|NA
CSARDVAGAHTEAFF
TGCAGTGCTAGAGACGTGGCCGGGGCTCACACTGAAGCTTTCTTT
>TRBV7-3|NA|TRBJ2-1|TRBD2
CASSLTTASGYNEQFF
TGTGCCAGCAGCTTAACGACGGCTAGCGGTTACAATGAGCAGTTCTTC
>TRBV20-1|few|TRBJ2-1|TRBD2
CSASSAGGPLGNEQFF
TGCAGTGCTAGCTCGGCGGGAGGGCCCCTCGGCAATGAGCAGTTCTTC
>TRBV6-5|few|TRBJ2-2|TRBD2
CASSFPLSGGTNTGELFF
TGTGCCAGCAGTTTTCCCCTCAGCGGGGGTACGAACACCGGGGAGCTGTTTTTT
>TRBV6-5|NA|TRBJ1-1|NA
CASSYARGSTEAFF
TGTGCCAGCAGTTACGCTCGGGGATCCACTGAAGCTTTCTTT
>TRBV29-1|many|TRBJ2-7|TRBD1
CSARGTGSLYEQYF
TGCAGCGCCCGCGGGACAGGGTCTCTCTACGAGCAGTACTTC
>TRBV20-1|NA|TRBJ2-1|TRBD2
CSARDETSGSGQFF
TGCAGTGCTAGAGATGAGACTAGCGGGAGCGGGCAGTTCTTC
>TRBV15|NA|TRBJ2-1|TRBD2
CATSTGLAGGQSSVEFF
TGTGCCACCAGCACAGGACTAGCGGGAGGTCAAAGTTCAGTAGAGTTCTTC
>TRBV12-3/TRBV12-4|NA|TRBJ2-3|TRBD2
CASTLRGLGTDTQYF
TGTGCCAGCACCCTCCGGGGACTAGGGACAGATACGCAGTATTTT
>TRBV24-1|NA|TRBJ1-1|NA
CATRTGSIEAFF
TGTGCCACCCGTACAGGGAGTATTGAAGCTTTCTTT
>TRBV2|NA|TRBJ2-3|NA
CASSESMGTDTQYF
TGTGCCAGCAGTGAAAGTATGGGCACAGATACGCAGTATTTT
>TRBV28|few|TRBJ2-4|NA
CASSFPAVGVHIQYF
TGTGCCAGCAGTTTTCCGGCGGTTGGGGTACACATTCAGTACTTC
>TRBV20-1|few|TRBJ1-2|TRBD1
CSASKGQGDGYTF
TGCAGTGCTTCCAAGGGACAGGGGGATGGCTACACCTTC
>TRBV5-1|NA|TRBJ2-5|TRBD1
CASSSGQGQTQYF
TGCGCCAGCAGCTCTGGACAGGGACAGACCCAGTACTTC
>TRBV28|NA|TRBJ2-7|NA
CASHPRLASYEQYF
TGTGCCAGCCACCCACGGCTAGCGAGCTACGAGCAGTACTTC
>TRBV9|NA|TRBJ2-1|TRBD2
CASSEPAGTSGRYTYNEQFF
TGTGCCAGCAGCGAACCAGCCGGGACTAGCGGGAGGTACACCTACAATGAGCAGTTCTTC
>TRBV28|NA|TRBJ2-1|NA
CASSVVERYNEQFF
TGTGCCAGCAGTGTTGTAGAACGCTACAATGAGCAGTTCTTC
>TRBV9|NA|TRBJ1-2|NA
CASSVGTMAQLNYGYTF
TGTGCCAGCAGCGTAGGTACTATGGCACAGCTTAACTATGGCTACACCTTC
>TRBV5-1|many|TRBJ2-2|NA
CASSPRADGELFF
TGCGCCAGCAGCCCGCGAGCTGACGGGGAGCTGTTTTTT
>TRBV6-6|few|TRBJ1-2|TRBD1
CASSYIQGAEGYTF
TGTGCCAGCAGTTACATCCAGGGGGCCGAGGGCTACACCTTC
>TRBV6-2/TRBV6-3|few|TRBJ2-3|NA
CASSPTLVEQYF
TGTGCCAGCAGCCCGACCCTGGTGGAGCAGTATTTT
>TRBV5-5|few|TRBJ1-2|TRBD1
CASSTGTGSYGYTF
TGTGCCAGCAGCACCGGGACAGGGAGCTATGGCTACACCTTC
>TRBV27|once|TRBJ1-5|TRBD1
CASTPTGEGNQPQHF
TGTGCCAGCACCCCTACAGGGGAAGGCAATCAGCCCCAGCATTTT
>TRBV7-9|few|TRBJ2-7|NA
CASSLAQGRIFEQYF
TGTGCCAGCAGCCTGGCTCAGGGGCGGATTTTCGAGCAGTACTTC
>TRBV20-1|NA|TRBJ1-1|NA
CSAREFGNTEAFF
TGCAGTGCTAGAGAATTCGGGAACACTGAAGCTTTCTTT
>TRBV4-1|NA|TRBJ2-1|TRBD1
CASSQSGTGPGEQFF
TGCGCCAGCAGCCAATCCGGGACAGGACCCGGTGAGCAGTTCTTC
>TRBV20-1|NA|TRBJ2-7|NA
CSARPGATRIYEQYF
TGCAGTGCTAGACCCGGGGCTACTAGAATCTACGAGCAGTACTTC
>TRBV4-1|NA|TRBJ1-1|NA
CASSQVEGLNTEAFF
TGCGCCAGCAGCCAAGTGGAGGGCCTGAACACTGAAGCTTTCTTT